The 3 T cell receptor beta chains below come from one sample, sequenced in a study of spatial heterogeneity in lung cancer. Described time point: sample taken at primary tumor resection. The study, taken as a whole, reports: It was found that expanded intratumoral alpha and beta TCR counts tracked tumor mutation counts.

TCRdb itself ran the 5' RACE reads through MiXCR, one entry per CDR3 protein. The sample yields over 25,000 distinct CDR3 sequences, less than 9% seen once. Their cognate antigens are unknown. Specimen: lung tumor tissue, collected at surgery. These receptors all stem from a male donor with early-stage non-small cell lung cancer.

This clonotype was detected many times. The J gene is TRBJ1-5, the V gene TRBV2; D gene ambiguous. The CDR3 has 17 amino acids. Germline CDR1 and CDR2: SNHLY and FYNNEI. With 6 bases removed from V and 2 bases from J, the gap between germline ends came to 20 bases. The CDR3 DNA follows: TGTGCCAGCAGAGAAACCATGGCCGGGATGGGCAATCAGCCCCAGCATTTT. Translation: CASRETMAGMGNQPQHF.

This clonotype occurred many times. This chain links TRBV4-2 with TRBJ2-1, with D perhaps TRBD1 (6 bases). The CDR3 consists of 15 residues. Trimming pared 0 bases from V and 2 bases from J, leaving 8 bases between. Germline lookup yields CDR1 LGHNA and CDR2 YNFKEQ. Here the CDR3 DNA reads TGTGCCAGCAGCCAAGAAAGGGGGACCTACAATGAGCAGTTCTTC. Its translation is CASSQERGTYNEQFF.

By sample fraction, this clonotype is medium-sized. The chain joins TRBV29-1 to TRBJ2-7; 7 positions agree with TRBD1. The CDR3 runs 13 residues. J was trimmed by 1 base and V by 4 bases; bases with no gene match: 4. CDR1 SQVTM and CDR2 ANQGSEA come from the germline V gene. CDR3 loop: CSVARQGSYEQYF. CDR3 DNA sequence: TGCAGCGTTGCCCGACAGGGTTCCTACGAGCAGTACTTC.